The present TCR beta chain was sequenced within a study of identical twins. About this clonotype: The antigen is not known.

Per germline, CDR1 DFQATT and CDR2 SNEGSKA (reference sequence). The CDR3 extends over 14 amino acids. Trimming took 3 bases from V and 6 from J; bases not matched to a gene: 9. Study-wide results and caveats: In cord blood, abundant beta clonotypes had fewer insertions; memory showed no trend. Models, which agreed with sharing between unrelated individuals, nonetheless underestimated the out-of-frame TCR alpha sharing seen in monozygotic twins.

TCRdb analysed the 5' RACE reads with MiXCR anew, one entry per CDR3 protein. This table has some 440,000 distinct CDR3 sequences, 24% appearing once. These data were also reused for a study on T cells expressing NK-cell markers. According to that study: NKG2C+ dominant clonotypes from 5 to 7 donors made up about 1.0-7.5% of CD8+ T cells.

The source of this sequence is a young woman in good health. This sequence joins TRBV20-1 and TRBJ2-3; 7 bases are a match to TRBD2. Sequences were obtained from CD4+ T cells sorted from blood. Here the CDR3 DNA reads TGCAGTGCTAGTGCTAGCGGCCCCACCGATACGCAGTATTTT. Translated, it gives CSASASGPTDTQYF.